The 13 T cell receptor beta chains below were found in one sample sequenced in a study of T-cell memory formation after mild COVID-19. TCRdb called the 5' RACE reads again in MiXCR, with one record for every CDR3 protein. The sample lists almost 250,000 distinct CDR3 sequences, 15% to 17% occurring once. Sequenced material: PBMCs or a T cell subset sorted from them (not recorded which). The receptor source for this set is an adult woman who had mild COVID-19 (a few samples of this study predate the infection). Cell type and time point are not known.

The table lists this clonotype with many counts. V gene TRBV5-1 combines with J gene TRBJ2-1; 9 positions agree with TRBD1. This CDR3 region has 15 residues. V lost 0 bases, J lost 7 bases, and 5 bases stayed unmatched. The germline V gene has CDR1 SGHRS and CDR2 YFSETQ. As DNA, the CDR3 is TGCGCCAGCAGCTTGGACGGACAGGGGTTAAATGAGCAGTTCTTC. Its protein is CASSLDGQGLNEQFF.

This clonotype has more than one count but fewer than ten. V gene TRBV20-1 combines with J gene TRBJ2-2; 7 bases are shared with TRBD2. This CDR3 has 15 residues. Germline CDR1 and CDR2: DFQATT and SNEGSKA (reference sequence). Germline trimming cut 3 bases from V and 2 bases from J; bases unmatched to any gene: 6. Written as DNA, the CDR3 is TGCAGTGCTAGTTTGGCTAGCGGCAACACCGGGGAGCTGTTTTTT. Amino acid sequence: CSASLASGNTGELFF.

This clonotype was picked up a small number of times. The chain is built from TRBV6-5 and TRBJ1-2; D is undetermined. CDR3 length: 13 amino acids. V lost 4 bases and J 4 bases, leaving 10 bases between the germline ends. Germline values: CDR1 MNHEY, CDR2 SVGAGI. CDR3 loop: CASSSTSPYGYTF. In DNA, the CDR3 is TGTGCCAGCAGTTCGACATCCCCCTATGGCTACACCTTC.

The chain uses TRBV27 and TRBJ1-4; D gene unclear. The CDR3 extends over 18 amino acids. Trimming took off 6 bases at V and 8 bases at J, with 28 bases between the two ends. From germline, CDR1 is MNHEY and CDR2 SMNVEV (reference sequence). The CDR3 nucleotides are TGTGCCAGCAGAACTCCCTTCACACGTACGATAGCTTTCGAAAAACTGTTTTTT. As protein: CASRTPFTRTIAFEKLFF.

This clonotype was detected a few times. This chain links TRBV6-1 with TRBJ1-5, with 7 bases identical to TRBD1. CDR1 is MNHNS, CDR2 SASEGT, per germline. With 4 bases clipped from V and 1 base from J, the junction kept 4 bases outside the gene matches. The CDR3 is made up of 15 amino acids. The CDR3 sequence is CASSGRQGSNQPQHF. Written as DNA, the CDR3 is TGTGCCAGCAGTGGAAGACAGGGCAGCAATCAGCCCCAGCATTTT.

The gene calls are TRBV12-3 or TRBV12-4 and TRBJ2-7; 9 bases are shared with TRBD2. V dropped 3 bases and J dropped 6; count of bases not matched to a gene: 9. This CDR3 is 15 amino acids long. CDR3 nucleotide sequence: TGTGCCAGCAGTTTGGTGGGACTAGCCTCCCCCGAGCAGTACTTC. Translated, it gives CASSLVGLASPEQYF.

This clonotype was detected only a few times. The J gene is TRBJ2-7, the V gene TRBV5-1, with TRBD2 identical over 10 bases. Germline V lookup: CDR1 SGHRS, CDR2 YFSETQ. The length of the CDR3 is 15 residues. V was clipped by 0 bases and J by 3 bases; unmatched bases: 3. The CDR3 DNA reads TGCGCCAGCAGCTTGGGACTAGCGGGCATCTACGAGCAGTACTTC. Protein product: CASSLGLAGIYEQYF. The full variable domain, completed using reference TRBV5-1 and TRBJ2-7, is KAGVTQTPRYLIKTRGQQVTLSCSPISGHRSVSWYQQTPGQGLQFLFEYFSETQRNKGNFPGRFSGRQFSNSRSEMNVSTLELGDSALYLCASSLGLAGIYEQYFGPGTRLTVT.

This clonotype has a handful of counts. V usage is TRBV6-5 and J usage is TRBJ2-7, with 8 bases aligning to TRBD1. V trimming: 4 bases; J trimming: 3 bases; junction bases outside the gene matches: 8. Looked up from germline, CDR1 is MNHEY and CDR2 is SVGAGI. This CDR3 comprises 15 residues. Here the CDR3 reads CASSLIGTGYYEQYF. As DNA, the CDR3 is TGTGCCAGCAGTTTGATTGGGACAGGATACTACGAGCAGTACTTC.

The chain couples TRBV20-1 to TRBJ2-3; either TRBD1 or TRBD2 may supply D (5 bases each). The ends were cut back, 0 bases at V and 4 bases at J, with 20 bases in the middle. There are 17 residues in the CDR3. Germline V lookup: CDR1 DFQATT, CDR2 SNEGSKA (reference sequence). The CDR3 is CSARDGDRGFSADTQYF. The CDR3, as DNA: TGCAGTGCTAGAGATGGGGACCGTGGTTTTTCGGCAGATACGCAGTATTTT.

This clonotype was detected a few times. J is TRBJ1-2 and V is TRBV6-6; D possibly corresponds to TRBD1 (6 bases). The CDR3 runs to 12 residues. Germline values: CDR1 MNHNY, CDR2 SVGAGI (reference sequence). Deletions cut 8 bases from V and 4 bases from J, with 11 bases between. CDR3 DNA sequence: TGTGCCAGCCAGGGGATGGGCTATGGCTACACCTTC. As protein: CASQGMGYGYTF.

This clonotype was observed a few times. The V call is TRBV5-4, the J call TRBJ2-5; TRBD1 is a possible D gene (6 bases). V lost 6 bases and J 1 base, leaving 10 bases between the germline ends. This CDR3 contains 13 residues. CDR1 and CDR2 (germline): SGHNT, YYREEE (reference sequence). The CDR3 nucleotides read TGTGCCAGCACCAGGGACACCCAAGAGACCCAGTACTTC. It encodes CASTRDTQETQYF.

This clonotype was seen a handful of times. The rearrangement joins TRBV15 to TRBJ2-3; 9 bases agree with TRBD1. The CDR3 has 16 residues. Germline-derived CDR1 and CDR2 are LNHNV and YYDKDF (reference sequence). Trimming cost V 0 bases and J 3 bases; bases outside gene matches: 4. The CDR3 loop reads CATSRDVGQGTDTQYF. CDR3 in DNA: TGTGCCACCAGCAGAGATGTGGGACAGGGAACAGATACGCAGTATTTT.

CDR3 nucleotide sequence: TGCAGTGCCGACACTCAGGGGGCCATCACTGAAGCTTTCTTT. It is translated as CSADTQGAITEAFF. The J gene is TRBJ1-1, the V gene TRBV20-1; 8 nucleotides line up with TRBD1. The CDR3 loop spans 14 amino acids. Germline V CDR1 and CDR2: DFQATT, SNEGSKA (reference sequence). Trimming took 6 bases from V and 4 from J; bases not matched to a gene: 10.